This is a list of T cell receptor beta chains from one sample in a study of regulatory and conventional T cells in RAG deficiency. The repertoire was sequenced with immunoSEQ multiplex PCR; TCRdb's copy has only in-frame clones and lacks some. The repertoire has some 9,000 clones, approximately 80% of them found once; the top ten carry around a third. These data were also filed under a second study, of regulatory T cells.

Material: CD8+ T cells sorted from blood. The receptors were gathered from a human donor in good health. Each CDR3 is given with its conserved first and last residue. The order of the fields is clone size, J gene, D gene, V gene, CDR3 DNA, CDR3 protein. A D gene is named only where the DNA matches it firmly. Clone size is not always given. Where it is, it says once, few, many or a class for expanded clones.

clone size: NA
J gene: TRBJ2-2
D gene: NA
V gene: TRBV7-9
CDR3 DNA: TGTGCCAGCAGCACTTTCAGTGGCGGGGAGCTGTTTTTT
CDR3 protein: CASSTFSGGELFF

clone size: NA
J gene: TRBJ2-1
D gene: TRBD2
V gene: TRBV4-1
CDR3 DNA: TGCGCCAGCAGCCAACGAGCGGGAGCCCATGAGCAGTTCTTC
CDR3 protein: CASSQRAGAHEQFF

clone size: once
J gene: TRBJ2-7
D gene: NA
V gene: TRBV6-5
CDR3 DNA: TGTGCCAGCAGCCAGTGGACCTCACCGGGGTACGAGCAGTACTTC
CDR3 protein: CASSQWTSPGYEQYF

clone size: once
J gene: TRBJ2-5
D gene: TRBD2
V gene: TRBV4-1
CDR3 DNA: TGCGCCAGCAGCCAAGTGGCGGGGGTGGGAGAGACCCAGTACTTC
CDR3 protein: CASSQVAGVGETQYF

clone size: NA
J gene: TRBJ1-4
D gene: NA
V gene: TRBV9
CDR3 DNA: TGTGCCAGCAGCGTAGAGGCGGTTAATGAAAAACTGTTTTTT
CDR3 protein: CASSVEAVNEKLFF

clone size: NA
J gene: TRBJ2-7
D gene: TRBD2
V gene: TRBV7-2
CDR3 DNA: TGTGCCAGCATCGAGCGGGGGCCTCCCTACGAGCAGTACTTC
CDR3 protein: CASIERGPPYEQYF

clone size: NA
J gene: TRBJ2-1
D gene: TRBD2
V gene: TRBV6-5
CDR3 DNA: TGTGCCAGCAGTGCCGGGGGGGGGTACAATGAGCAGTTCTTC
CDR3 protein: CASSAGGGYNEQFF

clone size: NA
J gene: TRBJ1-5
D gene: NA
V gene: TRBV4-1
CDR3 DNA: TGCGCCAGCAGCCAAGTTGACAGCCCCAATCAGCCCCAGCATTTT
CDR3 protein: CASSQVDSPNQPQHF

clone size: NA
J gene: TRBJ1-1
D gene: TRBD1
V gene: TRBV5-8
CDR3 DNA: TGTGCCAGCAGCTTGGGACAGGGTCGAGAAGCTTTCTTT
CDR3 protein: CASSLGQGREAFF

clone size: few
J gene: TRBJ2-7
D gene: TRBD2
V gene: TRBV7-9
CDR3 DNA: TGTGCCAGCAGCCCCCGGGTTTCGGGGGGGGAGCAGTACTTC
CDR3 protein: CASSPRVSGGEQYF

clone size: NA
J gene: TRBJ1-1
D gene: NA
V gene: TRBV27
CDR3 DNA: TGTGCCAGCAGTTTGTACAGGGAGAACACTGAAGCTTTCTTT
CDR3 protein: CASSLYRENTEAFF

clone size: NA
J gene: TRBJ1-1
D gene: NA
V gene: TRBV4-3
CDR3 DNA: TGCGCCAGCAGCCCCCTCGGTCGGGCTGAAGCTTTCTTT
CDR3 protein: CASSPLGRAEAFF

clone size: NA
J gene: TRBJ1-5
D gene: NA
V gene: TRBV19
CDR3 DNA: TGTGCCAGTAGTACTGCAGGCGGTAGCAATCAGCCCCAGCATTTT
CDR3 protein: CASSTAGGSNQPQHF

clone size: NA
J gene: TRBJ1-2
D gene: TRBD1
V gene: TRBV27
CDR3 DNA: TGTGCCAGCAGCTTTTCCGGGACAGTTGTCGGCTACACCTTC
CDR3 protein: CASSFSGTVVGYTF

clone size: NA
J gene: TRBJ2-7
D gene: NA
V gene: TRBV7-9
CDR3 DNA: TGTGCCAGCAGCTTAGCCTCAGGGGACCGTGGGAGGTACGAGCAGTACTTC
CDR3 protein: CASSLASGDRGRYEQYF

clone size: once
J gene: TRBJ2-2
D gene: TRBD2
V gene: TRBV4-1
CDR3 DNA: TGCGCCAGCAGCTTCGGGGGGGGCGGGGAGCTGTTTTTT
CDR3 protein: CASSFGGGGELFF

clone size: NA
J gene: TRBJ1-3
D gene: TRBD1
V gene: TRBV7-2
CDR3 DNA: TGTGCCAGCAGCCCGGACAGGGGAGGTGGAAACACCATATATTTT
CDR3 protein: CASSPDRGGGNTIYF

clone size: NA
J gene: TRBJ2-1
D gene: TRBD2
V gene: TRBV6-5
CDR3 DNA: TGTGCCAGCAGTTATGAGCGGGGTAACAATGAGCAGTTCTTC
CDR3 protein: CASSYERGNNEQFF

clone size: NA
J gene: TRBJ2-3
D gene: NA
V gene: TRBV27
CDR3 DNA: TGTGCCAGCAGTACACTTCTTACAGATACGCAGTATTTT
CDR3 protein: CASSTLLTDTQYF

clone size: NA
J gene: TRBJ1-6
D gene: NA
V gene: TRBV21-1
CDR3 DNA: TGTGCCAGCAGCAATCATACGGGATCAAGGTCACCCCTCCACTTT
CDR3 protein: CASSNHTGSRSPLHF

clone size: NA
J gene: TRBJ2-7
D gene: TRBD1
V gene: TRBV9
CDR3 DNA: TGTGCCAGCAGCGTAGGGCAGGGGGTCTTCGACGAGCAGTACTTC
CDR3 protein: CASSVGQGVFDEQYF

clone size: NA
J gene: TRBJ1-5
D gene: NA
V gene: TRBV7-9
CDR3 DNA: TGTGCCAGCAGCTTAGCGGGGGAAGACGGTCGGCCCCAGCATTTT
CDR3 protein: CASSLAGEDGRPQHF

clone size: NA
J gene: TRBJ2-1
D gene: TRBD1
V gene: TRBV7-8
CDR3 DNA: TGTGCCAGCAGCGAAACCCGGGACAGGTATGACCATGATGAGCAGTTCTTC
CDR3 protein: CASSETRDRYDHDEQFF

clone size: NA
J gene: TRBJ2-7
D gene: NA
V gene: TRBV27
CDR3 DNA: TGTGCCAGCAGTTTATGGACGGGCAGCTCCTACGAGCAGTACTTC
CDR3 protein: CASSLWTGSSYEQYF

clone size: NA
J gene: TRBJ2-1
D gene: TRBD2
V gene: TRBV19
CDR3 DNA: TGTGCCAGTACCTGGGGCGGGAGTGGCTACAATGAGCAGTTCTTC
CDR3 protein: CASTWGGSGYNEQFF

clone size: NA
J gene: TRBJ2-2
D gene: NA
V gene: TRBV28
CDR3 DNA: TGTGCCAGCAGTCTTCACAGGGTACACCGGGGAGCTGTTTTT
CDR3 protein: CASSLHRVHRGAVF

clone size: NA
J gene: TRBJ2-1
D gene: TRBD2
V gene: TRBV11-3
CDR3 DNA: TGTGCCAGCAGCTTAGCGGGGGGGAATGAGCAGTTCTTC
CDR3 protein: CASSLAGGNEQFF

clone size: NA
J gene: TRBJ1-1
D gene: NA
V gene: TRBV5-1
CDR3 DNA: TGCGCCAGCAGCTTGGGTCGGAACACTGAAGCTTTCTTT
CDR3 protein: CASSLGRNTEAFF

clone size: few
J gene: TRBJ2-7
D gene: NA
V gene: TRBV4-2
CDR3 DNA: TGTGCCAGCAGCTTTGGGGCAGAGAGCTCCTACGAGCAGTACTTC
CDR3 protein: CASSFGAESSYEQYF

clone size: NA
J gene: TRBJ1-6
D gene: TRBD1
V gene: TRBV7-6
CDR3 DNA: TGTGCCAGCAGCTGGGATCGGGACAGAGGCAATTCACCCCTCCACTTT
CDR3 protein: CASSWDRDRGNSPLHF

clone size: once
J gene: TRBJ2-5
D gene: NA
V gene: TRBV15
CDR3 DNA: TGTGCCACCAGCAGAGATCTGAACTGGCAACAAGAGACCCAGTACTTC
CDR3 protein: CATSRDLNWQQETQYF

clone size: NA
J gene: TRBJ2-7
D gene: TRBD1
V gene: TRBV2
CDR3 DNA: TGTGCCAGCAGGGATGCGACAGGGGGCCTTCCCGAGCAGTACTTC
CDR3 protein: CASRDATGGLPEQYF

clone size: NA
J gene: TRBJ2-5
D gene: NA
V gene: TRBV14
CDR3 DNA: TGTGCCAGCAGCCAAAACTTCGGGATGGGGGAGACCCAGTACTTC
CDR3 protein: CASSQNFGMGETQYF

clone size: NA
J gene: TRBJ2-7
D gene: TRBD1
V gene: TRBV19
CDR3 DNA: TGTGCCAGTAGTACGGCAGGGGGATCCTACGAGCAGTACTTC
CDR3 protein: CASSTAGGSYEQYF

clone size: NA
J gene: TRBJ1-2
D gene: NA
V gene: TRBV27
CDR3 DNA: TGTGCCAGCAGTTCGCCTCGCGGCAGGGCCCTCTATGGCTACACCTTC
CDR3 protein: CASSSPRGRALYGYTF

clone size: NA
J gene: TRBJ2-1
D gene: NA
V gene: TRBV2
CDR3 DNA: TGTGCCAGCAGTGAAGGGGTAGGGTACAATGTTGAGCAGTTCTTC
CDR3 protein: CASSEGVGYNVEQFF

clone size: NA
J gene: TRBJ1-2
D gene: NA
V gene: TRBV12-2
CDR3 DNA: TGTGCAAGTCGCTTAGCGTCGTGGGGGCGGAACTATGGCTACACCTTC
CDR3 protein: CASRLASWGRNYGYTF

clone size: NA
J gene: TRBJ2-1
D gene: TRBD2
V gene: TRBV27
CDR3 DNA: TGTGCCAGCAGTATAAGCGGGGGCCTTCGTGAGCAGTTCTTC
CDR3 protein: CASSISGGLREQFF

clone size: NA
J gene: TRBJ2-7
D gene: TRBD2
V gene: TRBV4-1
CDR3 DNA: TGCGCCAGCAGCCAGGGGACTAGCGGGAGTCGGGAGCAGTACTTC
CDR3 protein: CASSQGTSGSREQYF

clone size: NA
J gene: TRBJ2-7
D gene: NA
V gene: TRBV7-9
CDR3 DNA: TGTGCCAGCAGCTCCCCAGGGTCGGCCTACGAGCAGTACTTC
CDR3 protein: CASSSPGSAYEQYF

clone size: NA
J gene: TRBJ1-5
D gene: NA
V gene: TRBV16
CDR3 DNA: TGTGCCAGCAGCCAAAATCTCTATGTTCCGGGGGGCTTTCAGCCCCAGCATTTT
CDR3 protein: CASSQNLYVPGGFQPQHF

clone size: NA
J gene: TRBJ1-1
D gene: NA
V gene: TRBV14
CDR3 DNA: TGTGCCAGCAGCTACGACTTACCGTGGAACACTGAAGCTTTCTTT
CDR3 protein: CASSYDLPWNTEAFF

clone size: few
J gene: TRBJ2-2
D gene: TRBD1
V gene: TRBV27
CDR3 DNA: TGTGCCAGCAGGCCGGACAGGGCGGCCGGGGAGCTGTTTTTT
CDR3 protein: CASRPDRAAGELFF

clone size: NA
J gene: TRBJ1-1
D gene: NA
V gene: TRBV7-6
CDR3 DNA: TGTGCCAGCAGCTTAGAGTTAGAGGCGGCGGTCACTGAAGCTTTCTTT
CDR3 protein: CASSLELEAAVTEAFF

clone size: once
J gene: TRBJ2-3
D gene: NA
V gene: TRBV4-1
CDR3 DNA: TGCGCCAGCAGCCAAGAATCAGGGGCTAGGACAGATACGCAGTATTTT
CDR3 protein: CASSQESGARTDTQYF

clone size: NA
J gene: TRBJ2-2
D gene: TRBD2
V gene: TRBV28
CDR3 DNA: TGTGCCAGCAGTTTAAGCGGGGGCCGGACCGGGGAGCTGTTTTTT
CDR3 protein: CASSLSGGRTGELFF

clone size: NA
J gene: TRBJ2-7
D gene: TRBD2
V gene: TRBV27
CDR3 DNA: TGTGCCAGCAGTTTAGATAGCGGGGCGAGAACCTACGAGCAGTACTTC
CDR3 protein: CASSLDSGARTYEQYF

clone size: NA
J gene: TRBJ2-3
D gene: TRBD2
V gene: TRBV28
CDR3 DNA: TGTGCCAGCAGTCCTGGACTAGCGGGAGGGTGGGGCACAGATACGCAGTATTTT
CDR3 protein: CASSPGLAGGWGTDTQYF

clone size: NA
J gene: TRBJ2-5
D gene: TRBD2
V gene: TRBV5-6
CDR3 DNA: TGTGCCAGCAGCGAGGTCCTGGGACTAGCGGGAGAAGAGACCCAGTACTTC
CDR3 protein: CASSEVLGLAGEETQYF

clone size: once
J gene: TRBJ1-4
D gene: NA
V gene: TRBV5-1
CDR3 DNA: TGCGCCAGCAGCCGCACAGGGCTTAATGAAAAACTGTTTTTT
CDR3 protein: CASSRTGLNEKLFF

clone size: NA
J gene: TRBJ1-1
D gene: TRBD1
V gene: TRBV4-2
CDR3 DNA: TGTGCCAGCAGCCCGGAGGGGGCGCGGAGGAACACTGAAGCTTTCTTT
CDR3 protein: CASSPEGARRNTEAFF

clone size: NA
J gene: TRBJ2-4
D gene: NA
V gene: TRBV27
CDR3 DNA: TGTGCCAGCAGCCCCGGGACGGCGAAGGACATTCAGTACTTC
CDR3 protein: CASSPGTAKDIQYF

clone size: few
J gene: TRBJ2-3
D gene: NA
V gene: TRBV7-9
CDR3 DNA: TGTGCCAGCAGCTTACCCCTACTAGGGGGAGTTGGTTATACGCAGTATTTT
CDR3 protein: CASSLPLLGGVGYTQYF

clone size: NA
J gene: TRBJ2-7
D gene: NA
V gene: TRBV2
CDR3 DNA: TGTGCCAGCAGGCGAGGGAACGAGCAGTACTTC
CDR3 protein: CASRRGNEQYF

clone size: few
J gene: TRBJ2-7
D gene: NA
V gene: TRBV7-9
CDR3 DNA: TGTGCCAGCAGCTTAGCGGCCGACTACGAGCAGTACTTC
CDR3 protein: CASSLAADYEQYF

clone size: NA
J gene: TRBJ2-2
D gene: NA
V gene: TRBV6-5
CDR3 DNA: TGTGCCAGCAGTTACTTGAGGGAAAGGAACACCGGGGAGCTGTTTTTT
CDR3 protein: CASSYLRERNTGELFF